This TCR beta chain was captured in a study of T cell changes during pregnancy in multiple sclerosis. The method was immunoSEQ multiplex PCR; TCRdb's version includes in-frame clones alone and lacks a portion of them. The sample consists of around 70,000 clones, about nine tenths of them appearing once. The sequences come from CD4+ T cells from peripheral blood mononuclear cells, collected after pregnancy. The source is a female donor with multiple sclerosis, enrolled in a pregnancy study.

The CDR3, as DNA: TGTGCCAGCAGCTTAGTAGGGATACAGGGGAAGAACTACGAGCAGTACTTC. It encodes CASSLVGIQGKNYEQYF. The rearrangement uses TRBV7-8 and TRBJ2-7, with TRBD1 identical over 7 bases. Germline CDR1 reads SGHVS; CDR2 reads FQNEAQ. V was pared by 1 base and J by 3 bases, with 12 bases of the junction left unmatched. This CDR3 is 17 amino acids long.